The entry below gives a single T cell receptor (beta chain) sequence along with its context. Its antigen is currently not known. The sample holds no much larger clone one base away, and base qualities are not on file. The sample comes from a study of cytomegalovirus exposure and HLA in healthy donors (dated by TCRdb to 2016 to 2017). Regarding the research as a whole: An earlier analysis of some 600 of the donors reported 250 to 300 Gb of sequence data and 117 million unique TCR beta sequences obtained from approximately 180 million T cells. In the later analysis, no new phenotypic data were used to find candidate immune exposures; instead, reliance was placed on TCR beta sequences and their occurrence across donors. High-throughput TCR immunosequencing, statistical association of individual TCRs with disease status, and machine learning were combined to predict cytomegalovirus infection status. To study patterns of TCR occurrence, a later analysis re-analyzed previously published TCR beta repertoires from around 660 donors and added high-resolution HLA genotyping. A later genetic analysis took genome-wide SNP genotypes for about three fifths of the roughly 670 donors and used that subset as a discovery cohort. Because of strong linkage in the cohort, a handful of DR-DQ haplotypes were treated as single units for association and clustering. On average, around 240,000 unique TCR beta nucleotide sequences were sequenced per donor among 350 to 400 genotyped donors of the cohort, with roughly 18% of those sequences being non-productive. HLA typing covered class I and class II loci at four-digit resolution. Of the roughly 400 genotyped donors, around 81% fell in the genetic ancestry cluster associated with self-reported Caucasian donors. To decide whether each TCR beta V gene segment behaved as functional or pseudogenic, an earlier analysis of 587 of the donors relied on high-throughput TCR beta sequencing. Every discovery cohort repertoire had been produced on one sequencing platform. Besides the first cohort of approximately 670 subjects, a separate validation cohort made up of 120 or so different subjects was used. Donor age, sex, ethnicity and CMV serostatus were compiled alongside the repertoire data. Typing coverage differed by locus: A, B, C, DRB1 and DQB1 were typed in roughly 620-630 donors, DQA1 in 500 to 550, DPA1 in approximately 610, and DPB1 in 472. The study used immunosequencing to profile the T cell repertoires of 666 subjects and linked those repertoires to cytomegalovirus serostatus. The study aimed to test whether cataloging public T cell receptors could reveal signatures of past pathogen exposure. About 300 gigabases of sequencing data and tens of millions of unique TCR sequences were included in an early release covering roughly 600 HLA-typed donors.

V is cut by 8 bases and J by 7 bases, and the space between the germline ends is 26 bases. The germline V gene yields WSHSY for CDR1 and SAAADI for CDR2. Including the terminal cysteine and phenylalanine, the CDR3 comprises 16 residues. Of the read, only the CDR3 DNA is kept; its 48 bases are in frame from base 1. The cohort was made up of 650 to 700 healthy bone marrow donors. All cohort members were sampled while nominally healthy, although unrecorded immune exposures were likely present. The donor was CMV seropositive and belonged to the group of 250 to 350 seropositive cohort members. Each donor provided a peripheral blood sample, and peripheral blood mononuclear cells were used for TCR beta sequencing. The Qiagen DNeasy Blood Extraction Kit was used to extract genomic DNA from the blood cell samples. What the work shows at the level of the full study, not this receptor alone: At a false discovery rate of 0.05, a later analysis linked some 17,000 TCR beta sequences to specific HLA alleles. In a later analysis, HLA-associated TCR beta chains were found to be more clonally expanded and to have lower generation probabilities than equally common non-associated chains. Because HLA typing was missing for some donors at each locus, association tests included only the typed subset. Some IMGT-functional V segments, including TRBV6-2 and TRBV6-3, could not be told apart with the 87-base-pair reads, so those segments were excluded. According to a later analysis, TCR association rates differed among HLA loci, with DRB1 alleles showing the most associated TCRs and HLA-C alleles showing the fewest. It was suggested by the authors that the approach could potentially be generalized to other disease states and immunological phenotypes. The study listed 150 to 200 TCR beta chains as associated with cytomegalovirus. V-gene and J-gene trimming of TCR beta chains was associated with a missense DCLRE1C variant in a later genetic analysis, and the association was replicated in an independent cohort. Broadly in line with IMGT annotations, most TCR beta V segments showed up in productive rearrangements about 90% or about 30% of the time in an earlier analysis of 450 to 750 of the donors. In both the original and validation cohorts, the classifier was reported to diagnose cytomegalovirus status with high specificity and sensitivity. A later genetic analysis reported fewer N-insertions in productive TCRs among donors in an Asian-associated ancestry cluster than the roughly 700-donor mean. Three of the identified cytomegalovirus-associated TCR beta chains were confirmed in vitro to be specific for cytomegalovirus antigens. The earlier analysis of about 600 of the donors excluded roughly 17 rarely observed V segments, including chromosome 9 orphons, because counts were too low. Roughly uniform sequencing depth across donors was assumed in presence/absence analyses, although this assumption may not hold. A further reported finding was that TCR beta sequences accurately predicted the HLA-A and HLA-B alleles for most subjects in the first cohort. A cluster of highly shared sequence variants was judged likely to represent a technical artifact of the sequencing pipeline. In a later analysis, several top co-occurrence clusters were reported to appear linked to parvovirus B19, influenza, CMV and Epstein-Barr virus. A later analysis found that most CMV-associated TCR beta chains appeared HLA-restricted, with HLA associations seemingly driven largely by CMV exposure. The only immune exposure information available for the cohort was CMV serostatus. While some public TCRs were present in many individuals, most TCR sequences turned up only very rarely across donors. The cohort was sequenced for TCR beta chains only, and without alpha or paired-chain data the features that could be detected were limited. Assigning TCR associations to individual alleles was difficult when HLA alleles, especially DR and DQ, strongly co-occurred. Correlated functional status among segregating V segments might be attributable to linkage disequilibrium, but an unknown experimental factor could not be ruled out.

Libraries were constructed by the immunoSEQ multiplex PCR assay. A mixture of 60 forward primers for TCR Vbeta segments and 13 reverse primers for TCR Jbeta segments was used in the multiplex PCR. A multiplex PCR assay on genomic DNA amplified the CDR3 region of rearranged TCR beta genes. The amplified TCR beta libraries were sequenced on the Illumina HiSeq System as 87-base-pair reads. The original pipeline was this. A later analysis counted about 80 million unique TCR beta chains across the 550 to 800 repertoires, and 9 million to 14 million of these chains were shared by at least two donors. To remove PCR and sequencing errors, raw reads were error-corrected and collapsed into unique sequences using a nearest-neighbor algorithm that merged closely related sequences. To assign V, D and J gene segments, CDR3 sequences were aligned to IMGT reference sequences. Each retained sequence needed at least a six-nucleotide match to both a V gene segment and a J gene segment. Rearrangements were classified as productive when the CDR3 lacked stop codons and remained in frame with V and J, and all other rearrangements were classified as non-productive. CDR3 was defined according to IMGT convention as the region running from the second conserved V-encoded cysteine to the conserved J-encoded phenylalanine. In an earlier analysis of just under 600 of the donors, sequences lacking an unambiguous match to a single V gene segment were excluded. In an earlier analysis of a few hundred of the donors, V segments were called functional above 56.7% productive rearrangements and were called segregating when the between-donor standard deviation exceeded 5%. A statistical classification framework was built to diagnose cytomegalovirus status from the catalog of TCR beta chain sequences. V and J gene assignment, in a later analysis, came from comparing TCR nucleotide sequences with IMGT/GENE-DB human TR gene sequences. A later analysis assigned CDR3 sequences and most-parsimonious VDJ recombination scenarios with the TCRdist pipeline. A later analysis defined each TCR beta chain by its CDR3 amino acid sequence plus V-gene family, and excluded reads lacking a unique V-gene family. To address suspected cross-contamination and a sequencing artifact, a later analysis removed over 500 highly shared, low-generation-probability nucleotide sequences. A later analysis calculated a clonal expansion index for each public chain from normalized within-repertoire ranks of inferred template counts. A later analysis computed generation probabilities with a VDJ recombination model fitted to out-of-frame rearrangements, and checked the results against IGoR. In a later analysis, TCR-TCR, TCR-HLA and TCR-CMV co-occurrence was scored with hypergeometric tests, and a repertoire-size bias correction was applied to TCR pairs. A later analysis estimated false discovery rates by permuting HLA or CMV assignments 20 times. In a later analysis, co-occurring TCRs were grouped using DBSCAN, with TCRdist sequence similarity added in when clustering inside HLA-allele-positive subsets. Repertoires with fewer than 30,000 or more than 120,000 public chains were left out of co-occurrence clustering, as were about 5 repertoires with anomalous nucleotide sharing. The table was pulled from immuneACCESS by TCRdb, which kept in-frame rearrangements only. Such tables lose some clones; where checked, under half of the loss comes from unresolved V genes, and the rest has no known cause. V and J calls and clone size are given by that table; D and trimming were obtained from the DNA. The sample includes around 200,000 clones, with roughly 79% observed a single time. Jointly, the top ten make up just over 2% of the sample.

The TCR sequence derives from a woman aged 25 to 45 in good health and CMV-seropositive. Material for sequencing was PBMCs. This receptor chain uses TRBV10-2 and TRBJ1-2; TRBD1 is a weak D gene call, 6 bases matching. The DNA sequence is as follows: TGCGCCAGCGGTTTACCCGACAGGATCGGCCCTTTTGGCTACACCTTC. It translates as CASGLPDRIGPFGYTF.